The text below deals with one TCR beta chain. The antigen is undetermined. Reverse transcription of roughly 0.45 to 1 ug RNA was carried out with random hexamers. Across 54 Vbeta and 13 Jbeta, TCR beta CDR3 was amplified with immunoSEQ multiplex PCR. TCRdb re-analysed the immunoSEQ multiplex PCR reads in MiXCR, keeping a single row per CDR3 protein. The data show some 77,000 distinct CDR3 sequences, 85% to 95% seen once. The sample originates from a study of CD8 T cells in Susac syndrome. Sequencing of TCR beta was carried out in blood CD8+ and CD4+ T cells. General observations from the study: An acknowledgment was made by the study that its TCR sequencing and HLA analysis involved relatively few individuals. None of the CD4+ T cell repertoires in Susac syndrome showed clonal expansion.

Germline CDR1 reads MDHEN; CDR2 reads SYDVKM. V was pared by 6 bases and J by 11 bases, with 7 bases of the junction left unmatched. The CDR3 is made up of 14 amino acids. This rearrangement joins TRBV28 to TRBJ1-6; TRBD1 agrees at 10 bases. The TCR sequence derives from a human donor with Susac syndrome. Specimen: CD4+ T cells from PBMCs. The CDR3 loop is CASRRPGQGTPLHF. In DNA, the CDR3 is TGTGCCAGCAGGAGACCGGGACAGGGGACACCCCTCCACTTT.